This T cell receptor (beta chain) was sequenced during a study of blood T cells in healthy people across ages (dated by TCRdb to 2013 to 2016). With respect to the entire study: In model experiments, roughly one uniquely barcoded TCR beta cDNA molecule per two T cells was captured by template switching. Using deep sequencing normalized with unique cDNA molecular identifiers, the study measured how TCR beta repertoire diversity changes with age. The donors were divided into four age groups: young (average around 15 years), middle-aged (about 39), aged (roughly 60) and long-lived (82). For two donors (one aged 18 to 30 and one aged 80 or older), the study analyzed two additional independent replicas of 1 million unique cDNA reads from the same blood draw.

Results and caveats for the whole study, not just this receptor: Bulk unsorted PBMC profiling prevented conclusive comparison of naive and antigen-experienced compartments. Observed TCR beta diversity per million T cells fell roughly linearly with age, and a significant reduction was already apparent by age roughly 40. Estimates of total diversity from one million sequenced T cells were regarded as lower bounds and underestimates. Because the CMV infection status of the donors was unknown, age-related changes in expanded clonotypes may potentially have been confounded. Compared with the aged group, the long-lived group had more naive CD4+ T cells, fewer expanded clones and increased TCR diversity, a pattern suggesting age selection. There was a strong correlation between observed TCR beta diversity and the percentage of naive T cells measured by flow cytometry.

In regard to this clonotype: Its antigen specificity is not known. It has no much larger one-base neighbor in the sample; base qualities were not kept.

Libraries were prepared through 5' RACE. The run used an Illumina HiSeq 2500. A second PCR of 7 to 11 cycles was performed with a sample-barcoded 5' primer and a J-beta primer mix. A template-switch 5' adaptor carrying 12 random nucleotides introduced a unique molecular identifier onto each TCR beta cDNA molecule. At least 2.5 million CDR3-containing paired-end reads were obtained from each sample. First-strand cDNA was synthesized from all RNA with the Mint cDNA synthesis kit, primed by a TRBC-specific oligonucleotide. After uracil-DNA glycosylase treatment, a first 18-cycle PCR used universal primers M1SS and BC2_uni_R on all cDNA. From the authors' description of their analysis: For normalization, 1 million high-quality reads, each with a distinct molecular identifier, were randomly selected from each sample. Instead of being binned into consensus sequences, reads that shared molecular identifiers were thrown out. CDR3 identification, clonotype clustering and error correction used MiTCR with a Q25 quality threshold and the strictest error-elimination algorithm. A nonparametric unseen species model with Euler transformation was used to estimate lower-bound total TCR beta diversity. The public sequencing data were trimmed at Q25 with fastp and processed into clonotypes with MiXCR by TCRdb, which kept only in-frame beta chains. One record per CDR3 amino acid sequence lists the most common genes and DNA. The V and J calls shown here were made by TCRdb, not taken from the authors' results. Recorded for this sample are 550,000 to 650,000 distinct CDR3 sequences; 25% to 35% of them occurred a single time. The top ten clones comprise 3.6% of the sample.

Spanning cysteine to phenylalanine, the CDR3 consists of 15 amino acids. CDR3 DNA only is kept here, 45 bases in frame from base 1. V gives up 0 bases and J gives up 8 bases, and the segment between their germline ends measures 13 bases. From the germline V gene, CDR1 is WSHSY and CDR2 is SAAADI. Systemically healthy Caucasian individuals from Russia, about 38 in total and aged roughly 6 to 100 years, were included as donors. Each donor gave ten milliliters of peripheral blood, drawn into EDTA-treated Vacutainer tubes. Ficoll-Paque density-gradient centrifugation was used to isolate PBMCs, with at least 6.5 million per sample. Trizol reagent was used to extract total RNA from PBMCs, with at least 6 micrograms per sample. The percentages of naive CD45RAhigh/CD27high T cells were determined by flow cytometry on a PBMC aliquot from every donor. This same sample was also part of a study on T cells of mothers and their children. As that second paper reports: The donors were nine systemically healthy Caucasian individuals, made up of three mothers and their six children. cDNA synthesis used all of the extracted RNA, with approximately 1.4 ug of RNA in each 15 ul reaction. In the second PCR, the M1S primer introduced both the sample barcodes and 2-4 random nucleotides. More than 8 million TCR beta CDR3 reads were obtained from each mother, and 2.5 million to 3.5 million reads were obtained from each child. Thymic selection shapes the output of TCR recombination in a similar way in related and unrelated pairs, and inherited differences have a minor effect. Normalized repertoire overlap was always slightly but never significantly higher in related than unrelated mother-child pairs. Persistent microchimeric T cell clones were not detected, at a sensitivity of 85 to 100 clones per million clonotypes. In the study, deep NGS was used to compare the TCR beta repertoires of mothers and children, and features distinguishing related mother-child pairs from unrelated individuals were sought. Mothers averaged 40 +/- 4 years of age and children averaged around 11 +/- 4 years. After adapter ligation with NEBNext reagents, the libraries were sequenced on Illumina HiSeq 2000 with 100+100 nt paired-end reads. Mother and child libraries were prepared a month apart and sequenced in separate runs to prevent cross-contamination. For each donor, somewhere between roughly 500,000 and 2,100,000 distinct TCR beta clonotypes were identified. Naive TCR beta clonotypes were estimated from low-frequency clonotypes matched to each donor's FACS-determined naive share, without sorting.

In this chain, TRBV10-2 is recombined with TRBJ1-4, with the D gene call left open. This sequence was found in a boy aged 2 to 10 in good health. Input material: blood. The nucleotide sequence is TGCGCCAGCAGTGAGTCGAAAAAGGCGGGGGAAAAACTGTTTTTT. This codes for CASSESKKAGEKLFF.